These 30 T cell receptor beta chains were all obtained from the same sample, sequenced in a study of cytomegalovirus exposure and HLA in healthy donors. PCR employed 60 Vbeta and 13 Jbeta primers. Assay used: immunoSEQ multiplex PCR; TCRdb lists only in-frame clones, some missing. The data contain 200,000 or so clones, 82% of them seen just once; the ten biggest clones take up 0.075% to 0.1%. Sequenced material: PBMCs. The origin of the receptors is a boy younger than 10 in good health and CMV-seronegative.

V gene TRBV11-1 combines with J gene TRBJ2-1; D possibly corresponds to TRBD2 (6 bases). V lost 8 bases to trimming and J lost 2 bases, with 13 bases between them. The CDR3 runs 14 residues. From germline, CDR1 is SGHAT and CDR2 FQDESV (reference sequence). CDR3 sequence (DNA): TGTGCCAGCCGGGCGGGGTCGACCTACAATGAGCAGTTCTTC. It specifies CASRAGSTYNEQFF.

Comment on this clone: The junction does not match germline at one end; this may be a read error. CDR3 coding DNA: TGTGCTAGCAGCTTAAGGCAGGGGTGTCCCGAGCAGTACTTC. Amino acids: CASSLRQGCPEQYF. V gene TRBV7-7 combines with J gene TRBJ2-7; D is perhaps TRBD1 (6 bases). The germline gives CDR1 SSHAT, CDR2 FNYEAQ (reference sequence). There are 14 residues in the CDR3.

V is TRBV19 and J is TRBJ2-3, with 12 bases matching TRBD2. With 4 bases clipped from V and 2 bases from J, the junction kept 4 bases outside the gene matches. Germline-derived CDR1 and CDR2 are LNHDA and SQIVND (reference sequence). The CDR3 has 16 residues. CDR3 coding DNA: TGTGCCAGTAGTAGGACTAGCGGGGTCCCCACAGATACGCAGTATTTT. The encoded protein is CASSRTSGVPTDTQYF.

The chain has TRBV18 and TRBJ1-5, with D maybe TRBD1 (6 bases). The CDR3 contains 15 residues. V dropped 6 bases and J dropped 7 bases, with 19 bases sitting between them. Germline loops: CDR1 KGHSH, CDR2 LQKENI. In nucleotides, the CDR3 is TGTGCCAGCTCCGAGACCCAGGGGCCGGGGCAGCCCCAGCATTTT. Encoded protein: CASSETQGPGQPQHF.

This clone was counted once. The V call is TRBV7-6, the J call TRBJ2-5; TRBD2 matches 11 bases. The J segment lost 2 bases and the V segment lost 4 bases, leaving 9 bases of the junction unmatched. This CDR3 contains 17 residues. CDR1 is SGHVS, CDR2 FNYEAQ, per germline. The CDR3 sequence is CASSSTLAGGNQETQYF. The DNA of the CDR3 is TGTGCCAGCAGCTCCACGCTAGCGGGGGGTAATCAAGAGACCCAGTACTTC.

This chain connects TRBV6-6 to TRBJ1-2; TRBD1 is a possible D gene (5 bases). The CDR3 has 13 amino acids. The V and J ends lost 3 bases and 4 bases respectively, with 9 bases between them. Per germline, CDR1 MNHNY and CDR2 SVGAGI (reference sequence). The CDR3 loop reads CASSYLGGYGYTF. The CDR3 DNA follows: TGTGCCAGCAGTTATTTGGGGGGCTATGGCTACACCTTC.

The chain joins TRBV7-2 to TRBJ2-3, with D possibly TRBD1 on 5 matching bases. Trimming took 2 bases from V and 1 from J, leaving 7 bases between them. The germline CDR1 and CDR2 sequences are SGHTA and FQGNSA. The CDR3 has 14 residues. In nucleotides, the CDR3 is TGTGCCAGCAGCTTAATAGGGGGCACAGATACGCAGTATTTT. Encoded protein: CASSLIGGTDTQYF.

A single count supports this clone. The V gene is TRBV6-5, the J gene TRBJ1-2; no firm D call. The germline V gene has CDR1 MNHEY and CDR2 SVGAGI. The ends were cut back, 5 bases at V and 4 bases at J, with 5 bases in the middle. The length of the CDR3 is 11 residues. CDR3 sequence (DNA): TGTGCCAGCAGTCACACCTATGGCTACACCTTC. Its translation is CASSHTYGYTF.

The chain couples TRBV19 to TRBJ2-7; 8 positions agree with TRBD1. The CDR3 has 14 residues. The germline V gene encodes CDR1 LNHDA and CDR2 SQIVND (reference sequence). V shed 4 bases, J shed 7 bases, and the junction held 9 bases outside the gene matches. The CDR3 here is CASSTPDRVGEQYF. CDR3 nucleotides: TGTGCCAGTAGTACACCGGACAGGGTCGGGGAGCAGTACTTC.

The chain is built from TRBV5-3 and TRBJ2-1; 8 positions agree with TRBD2. TRBV5-3 is classed as an ORF, of uncertain function. With 2 bases clipped from V and 3 bases from J, the junction kept 4 bases outside the gene matches. The CDR3 runs to 15 residues. The CDR3 bases are TGTGCCAGAAGCTTCTCCAGCGGGGGCTACAATGAGCAGTTCTTC. Its protein is CARSFSSGGYNEQFF.

This sequence joins TRBV19 and TRBJ2-1, with TRBD1 matching over 7 bases. This CDR3 contains 14 residues. The trim removed 6 bases at V and 4 bases at J, leaving 6 bases unmatched. Looked up from germline, CDR1 is LNHDA and CDR2 is SQIVND (reference sequence). For the CDR3, the DNA is TGTGCCAGTAGGCTGGGACAGACTTACAATGAGCAGTTCTTC. It translates to CASRLGQTYNEQFF. The full variable domain, with the rest looked up from reference TRBV19 and TRBJ2-1, is DGGITQSPKYLFRKEGQNVTLSCEQNLNHDAMYWYRQDPGQGLRLIYYSQIVNDFQKGDIAEGYSVSREKKESFPLTVTSAQKNPTAFYLCASRLGQTYNEQFFGPGTRLTVL.

The chain recombines TRBV11-2 with TRBJ2-3, with a possible D match to TRBD2 (6 bases). Germline values: CDR1 SGHAT, CDR2 FQNNGV. Deletions cut 5 bases from V and 6 bases from J, with 6 bases between. The CDR3 extends over 11 amino acids. The CDR3 nucleotides read TGTGCCAGCAGCCGGGGGGATACGCAGTATTTT. This sequence encodes CASSRGDTQYF. Supplemented by reference TRBV11-2 and TRBJ2-3, the full variable domain reads EAGVAQSPRYKIIEKRQSVAFWCNPISGHATLYWYQQILGQGPKLLIQFQNNGVVDDSQLPKDRFSAERLKGVDSTLKIQPAKLEDSAVYLCASSRGDTQYFGPGTRLTVL.

The DNA for the CDR3 is TGTGCTAGTGGTTTAAGCACACAGCCCGCGTCTAATGAAAAACTGTTTTTT. Translation gives CASGLSTQPASNEKLFF. The chain uses TRBV12-5 and TRBJ1-4; no reliable D call. The length of the CDR3 is 17 residues. V was clipped by 3 bases and J by 3 bases, with 17 bases between them. Germline lookup yields CDR1 LGHNT and CDR2 FRNRAP.

With respect to this clone: The identical CDR3 is also encoded by other nucleotide sequences in the sample. Here the CDR3 reads CASSTTGRETQYF. The CDR3 nucleotides are TGTGCCAGTAGTACGACAGGGAGAGAGACCCAGTACTTC. The chain combines TRBV19 with TRBJ2-5; 7 bases agree with TRBD1. After removal of 4 bases from V and 4 bases from J, the junction contained 3 bases not matched to a gene. This CDR3 region has 13 residues. Germline V gene lookup returns CDR1 LNHDA and CDR2 SQIVND (reference sequence).

The chain links TRBV5-1 to TRBJ2-3; 8 positions match TRBD2. Germline-derived CDR1 and CDR2 are SGHRS and YFSETQ. CDR3 length: 17 amino acids. The V segment lost 0 bases and the J segment 2 bases; nucleotides outside the gene matches: 8. CDR3 residues: CASSLEPGLVPTDTQYF. The CDR3 DNA sequence: TGCGCCAGCAGCTTGGAGCCGGGACTAGTCCCCACAGATACGCAGTATTTT.

This chain uses TRBV6-5 with TRBJ2-7; the D gene is possibly TRBD1 (5 bases). The germline V gene encodes CDR1 MNHEY and CDR2 SVGAGI. The CDR3 covers 14 residues. V was clipped by 0 bases and J by 0 bases, with 6 bases between them. Here the CDR3 reads CASSYSGDSYEQYF. DNA of the CDR3: TGTGCCAGCAGTTACTCAGGGGACTCCTACGAGCAGTACTTC.

The V gene is TRBV7-2, the J gene TRBJ2-7; a weak D match, TRBD1 (5 bases). CDR3 length equals 15 residues. The germline V gene has CDR1 SGHTA and CDR2 FQGNSA. Trimming pared 8 bases from V and 1 base from J, leaving 18 bases between. The CDR3 is CASQLWGHNSYEQYF. CDR3 in DNA: TGTGCCAGCCAGCTTTGGGGCCACAATTCCTACGAGCAGTACTTC.

The rearrangement links TRBV5-4 to TRBJ1-2; 7 positions match TRBD1. The CDR3 runs 12 residues. CDR1 SGHNT and CDR2 YYREEE come from the germline V gene (reference sequence). The V and J ends lost 4 bases and 8 bases, in that order; junction bases with no gene match: 5. The CDR3 is CASSSRDRGYTF. In nucleotides, the CDR3 is TGTGCCAGCAGCAGCCGGGACAGAGGCTACACCTTC.

This chain links TRBV29-1 with TRBJ2-5, with D unclear. V dropped 0 bases and J dropped 4 bases, with 15 bases sitting between them. Germline-derived CDR1 and CDR2 are SQVTM and ANQGSEA. This CDR3 spans 15 amino acids. This CDR3 is CSVEDKATDLETQYF. The DNA for the CDR3 is TGCAGCGTTGAAGATAAGGCAACAGATCTAGAGACCCAGTACTTC.

This chain links TRBV6-6 with TRBJ1-4, with D possibly TRBD1 on 6 matching bases. Germline V gene data show CDR1 as MNHNY and CDR2 as SVGAGI (reference sequence). The CDR3 loop spans 15 amino acids. Between the trimmed V and J ends, which lost 4 bases and 4 bases, there was a span of 13 bases. The CDR3 spells CASSSDRIVNEKLFF. The CDR3 region has the DNA TGTGCCAGCAGTTCCGACAGGATCGTTAATGAAAAACTGTTTTTT.

This chain joins TRBV25-1 and TRBJ2-2; maybe TRBD2 (8 bases). The germline V and J ends were trimmed by 7 bases and 6 bases, with 21 bases remaining between them. Germline CDR1 MGHDK, CDR2 SYGVNS. CDR3 length: 16 amino acids. CDR3 sequence (DNA): TGTGCCAGCACTCGAACTAGCGGTACAGGGGCCGGGGAGCTGTTTTTT. Protein product: CASTRTSGTGAGELFF.

The J gene is TRBJ1-1, the V gene TRBV5-1; TRBD1 matches at 9 bases. The CDR3 is made up of 13 amino acids. Germline CDR1 SGHRS, CDR2 YFSETQ. With 6 bases clipped from V and 3 bases from J, the junction kept 3 bases outside the gene matches. The CDR3 loop reads CASTRTGDTEAFF. The CDR3 DNA is TGCGCCAGCACGAGGACAGGGGACACTGAAGCTTTCTTT.

The gene calls are TRBV5-6 and TRBJ1-1; D is unresolved. The germline V gene encodes CDR1 SGHDT and CDR2 YYEEEE. V gave up 0 bases and J gave up 0 bases, with 12 bases separating them. The CDR3 length is 16 residues. CDR3 sequence reads: CASSLGGNFMNTEAFF. CDR3 nucleotides: TGTGCCAGCAGCTTGGGCGGCAACTTCATGAACACTGAAGCTTTCTTT.

The chain employs TRBV5-1 and TRBJ1-1; D is possibly TRBD1 (5 bases). The V gene lost 1 base and the J gene lost 0 bases, with 19 bases spanning the gap. The germline V gene encodes CDR1 SGHRS and CDR2 YFSETQ. There are 18 residues in the CDR3. The chain's CDR3 is CASSLLGRVAVMNTEAFF. DNA for the CDR3: TGCGCCAGCAGCTTGCTCGGCAGGGTTGCTGTAATGAACACTGAAGCTTTCTTT.

This chain links TRBV4-2 with TRBJ1-5, with unresolved D. The CDR3 runs to 13 residues. Germline lookup yields CDR1 LGHNA and CDR2 YNFKEQ. Deletions cut 0 bases from V and 5 bases from J, with 5 bases between. CDR3 nucleotides: TGTGCCAGCAGCCAAGAGCGGGATCAGCCCCAGCATTTT. Translated, it gives CASSQERDQPQHF.

This chain connects TRBV4-1 to TRBJ2-2; D not certain. The CDR3 consists of 14 residues. Trimming took 0 bases from V and 4 from J, leaving 6 bases between them. From germline, CDR1 is MGHRA and CDR2 YSYEKL. CDR3 in amino acids: CASSQDEVTGELFF. CDR3 nucleotide sequence: TGCGCCAGCAGCCAAGATGAGGTCACCGGGGAGCTGTTTTTT.

The chain has TRBV6-5 and TRBJ2-7, with D possibly matching TRBD1 (5 bases). Germline V lookup: CDR1 MNHEY, CDR2 SVGAGI. The length of the CDR3 is 15 residues. Trimming took off 3 bases at V and 0 bases at J, with 12 bases between the two ends. The CDR3 DNA follows: TGTGCCAGCAGTTATCGAGACAGATTCTCCTACGAGCAGTACTTC. Protein sequence: CASSYRDRFSYEQYF.

The CDR3 DNA is TGTGCCAGCAGTGAACTGTACACTGAAGCTTTCTTT. This codes for CASSELYTEAFF. This sequence joins TRBV6-1 and TRBJ1-1; unclear D gene. This CDR3 is built from 12 residues. Germline V lookup: CDR1 MNHNS, CDR2 SASEGT. The germline V and J ends were trimmed by 2 bases and 3 bases, with 4 bases remaining between them.

The V and J genes are TRBV27 and TRBJ2-1; a weak D match, TRBD2 (7 bases). V was cut by 3 bases and J by 4 bases, with 10 bases left in between. Germline values: CDR1 MNHEY, CDR2 SMNVEV (reference sequence). The CDR3 totals 14 residues. The CDR3 DNA reads TGTGCCAGCAGTTTGCGGGGGCTTTACAATGAGCAGTTCTTC. Amino acids: CASSLRGLYNEQFF.

This clone was found a few times. The chain has TRBV5-4 and TRBJ1-3; possibly TRBD1 for D (5 bases). This CDR3 contains 14 residues. Trimming cost V 2 bases and J 2 bases, with 8 bases left between them. CDR1 and CDR2 from the germline V gene are SGHNT and YYREEE (reference sequence). CDR3 loop: CASSLGGAGNTIYF. For the CDR3, the DNA is TGTGCCAGCAGCTTAGGAGGGGCTGGAAACACCATATATTTT.